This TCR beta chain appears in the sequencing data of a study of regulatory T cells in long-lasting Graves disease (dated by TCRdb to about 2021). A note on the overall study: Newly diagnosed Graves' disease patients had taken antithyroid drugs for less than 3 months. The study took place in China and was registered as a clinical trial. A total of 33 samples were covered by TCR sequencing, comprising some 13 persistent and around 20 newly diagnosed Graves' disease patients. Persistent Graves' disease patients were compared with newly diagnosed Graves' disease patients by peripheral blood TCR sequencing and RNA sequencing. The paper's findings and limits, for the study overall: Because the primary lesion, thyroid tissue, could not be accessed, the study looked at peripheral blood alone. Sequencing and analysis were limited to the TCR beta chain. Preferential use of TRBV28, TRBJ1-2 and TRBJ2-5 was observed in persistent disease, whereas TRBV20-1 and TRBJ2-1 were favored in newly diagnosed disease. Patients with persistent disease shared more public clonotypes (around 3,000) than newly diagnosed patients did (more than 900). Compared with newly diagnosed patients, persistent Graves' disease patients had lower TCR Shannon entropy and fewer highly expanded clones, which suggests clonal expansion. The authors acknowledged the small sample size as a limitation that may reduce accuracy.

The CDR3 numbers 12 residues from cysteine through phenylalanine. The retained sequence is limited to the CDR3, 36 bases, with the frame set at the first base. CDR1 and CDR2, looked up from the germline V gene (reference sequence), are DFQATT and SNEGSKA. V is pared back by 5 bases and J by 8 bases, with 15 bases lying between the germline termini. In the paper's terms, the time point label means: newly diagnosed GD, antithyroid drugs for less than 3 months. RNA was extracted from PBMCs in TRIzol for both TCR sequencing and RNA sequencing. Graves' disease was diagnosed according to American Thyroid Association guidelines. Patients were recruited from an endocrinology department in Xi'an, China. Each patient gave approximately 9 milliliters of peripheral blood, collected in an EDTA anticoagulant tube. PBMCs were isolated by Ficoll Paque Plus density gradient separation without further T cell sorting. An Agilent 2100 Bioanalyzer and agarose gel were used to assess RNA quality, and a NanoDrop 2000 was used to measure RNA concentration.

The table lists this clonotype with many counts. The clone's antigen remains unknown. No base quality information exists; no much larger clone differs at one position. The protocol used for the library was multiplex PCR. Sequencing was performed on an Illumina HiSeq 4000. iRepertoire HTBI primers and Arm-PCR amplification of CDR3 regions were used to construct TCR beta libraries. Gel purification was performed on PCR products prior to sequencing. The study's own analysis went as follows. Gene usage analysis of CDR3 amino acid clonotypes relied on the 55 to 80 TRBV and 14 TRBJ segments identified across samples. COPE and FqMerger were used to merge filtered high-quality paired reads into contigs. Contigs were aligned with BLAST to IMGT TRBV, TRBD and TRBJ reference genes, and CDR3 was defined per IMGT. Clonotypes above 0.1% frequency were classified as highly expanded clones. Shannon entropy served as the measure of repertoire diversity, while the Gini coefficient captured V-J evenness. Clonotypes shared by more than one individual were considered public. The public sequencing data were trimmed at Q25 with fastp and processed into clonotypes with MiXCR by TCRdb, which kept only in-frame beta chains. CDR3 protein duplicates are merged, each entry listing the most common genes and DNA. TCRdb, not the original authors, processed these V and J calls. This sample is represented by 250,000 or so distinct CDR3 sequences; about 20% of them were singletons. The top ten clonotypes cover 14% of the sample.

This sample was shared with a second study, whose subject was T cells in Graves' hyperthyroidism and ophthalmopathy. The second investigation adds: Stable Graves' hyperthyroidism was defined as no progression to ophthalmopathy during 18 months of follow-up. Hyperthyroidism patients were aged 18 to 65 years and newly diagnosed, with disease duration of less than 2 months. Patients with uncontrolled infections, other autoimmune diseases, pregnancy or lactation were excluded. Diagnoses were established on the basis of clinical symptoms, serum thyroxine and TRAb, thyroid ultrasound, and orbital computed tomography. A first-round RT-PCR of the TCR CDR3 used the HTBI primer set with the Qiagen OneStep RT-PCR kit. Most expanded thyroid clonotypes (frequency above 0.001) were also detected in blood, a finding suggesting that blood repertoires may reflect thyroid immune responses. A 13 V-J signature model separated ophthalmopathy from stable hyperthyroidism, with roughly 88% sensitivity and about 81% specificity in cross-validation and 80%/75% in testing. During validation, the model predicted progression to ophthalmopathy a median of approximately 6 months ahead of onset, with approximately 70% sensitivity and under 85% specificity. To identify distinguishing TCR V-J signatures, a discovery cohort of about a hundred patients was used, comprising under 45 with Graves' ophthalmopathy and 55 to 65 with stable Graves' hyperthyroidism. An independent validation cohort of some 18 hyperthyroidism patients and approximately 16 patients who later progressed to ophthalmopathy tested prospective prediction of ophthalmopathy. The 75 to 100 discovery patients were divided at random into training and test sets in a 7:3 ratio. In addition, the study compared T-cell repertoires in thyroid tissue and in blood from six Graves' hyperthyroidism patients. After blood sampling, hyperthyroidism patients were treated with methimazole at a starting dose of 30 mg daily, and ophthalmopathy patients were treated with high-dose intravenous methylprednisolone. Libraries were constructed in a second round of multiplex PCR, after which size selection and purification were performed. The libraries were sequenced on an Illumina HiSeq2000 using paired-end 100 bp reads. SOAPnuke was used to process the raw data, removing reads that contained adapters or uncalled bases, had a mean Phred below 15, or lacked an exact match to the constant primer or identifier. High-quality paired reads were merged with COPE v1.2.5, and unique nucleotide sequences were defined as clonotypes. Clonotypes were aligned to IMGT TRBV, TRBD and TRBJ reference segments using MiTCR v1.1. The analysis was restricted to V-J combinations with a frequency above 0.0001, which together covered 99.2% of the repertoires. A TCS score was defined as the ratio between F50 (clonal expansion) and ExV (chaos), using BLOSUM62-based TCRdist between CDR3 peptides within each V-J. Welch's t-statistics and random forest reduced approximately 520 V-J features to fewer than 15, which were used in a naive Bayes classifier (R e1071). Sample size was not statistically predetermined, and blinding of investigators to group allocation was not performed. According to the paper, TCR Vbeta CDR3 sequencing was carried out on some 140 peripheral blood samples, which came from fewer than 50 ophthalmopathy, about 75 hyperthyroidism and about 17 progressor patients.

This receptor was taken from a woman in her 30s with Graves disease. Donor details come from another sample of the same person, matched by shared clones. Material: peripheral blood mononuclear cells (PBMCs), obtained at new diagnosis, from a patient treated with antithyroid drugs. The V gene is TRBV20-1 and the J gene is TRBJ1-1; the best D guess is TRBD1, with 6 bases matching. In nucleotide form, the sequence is TGCAGTGCTCGGTCAGGTACAGGGGAAGCTTTCTTT. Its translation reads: CSARSGTGEAFF.